A selection of T cell receptor beta chains follows, all from one sample in a study of T cell responses to AZD1222 COVID-19 vaccine. Here immunoSEQ multiplex PCR was the method, and the copy in TCRdb shows in-frame clones only, minus some. This sample has some 54,000 clones, with roughly nine tenths found just once. The specimen comprised peripheral blood, sampled on day 0 of AZD1222 vaccination. These receptors originate from an adult in good health. CDR3s include the opening cysteine and the closing phenylalanine or tryptophan. D genes are given only for firm matches. Not all rows give a size; the values are once, few, many and, for expanded clones, a class.

V gene: TRBV12-5; J gene: TRBJ2-7; D gene: TRBD1; clone size: NA; CDR3 protein: CASGLSQGSSYEQYF; CDR3 DNA: TGTGCTAGTGGTTTGTCACAGGGGAGCTCCTACGAGCAGTACTTC
V gene: TRBV6-5; J gene: TRBJ1-5; D gene: NA; clone size: NA; CDR3 protein: CASSYDSNNQPQHF; CDR3 DNA: TGTGCCAGCAGTTACGACAGCAACAATCAGCCCCAGCATTTT
V gene: TRBV2; J gene: TRBJ2-7; D gene: NA; clone size: once; CDR3 protein: CASTTTPGSSYEQYF; CDR3 DNA: TGTGCCAGCACCACGACGCCCGGCAGCTCCTACGAGCAGTACTTC
V gene: TRBV7-2; J gene: TRBJ1-1; D gene: NA; clone size: once; CDR3 protein: CASRPTGDSEAFF; CDR3 DNA: TGTGCCAGCAGACCGACCGGAGACTCTGAAGCTTTCTTT
V gene: TRBV28; J gene: TRBJ2-3; D gene: NA; clone size: NA; CDR3 protein: CASKGTSTDTQYF; CDR3 DNA: TGTGCCAGCAAGGGGACAAGCACAGATACGCAGTATTTT
V gene: TRBV7-2; J gene: TRBJ1-6; D gene: NA; clone size: NA; CDR3 protein: CASSLGNIYNSPLHF; CDR3 DNA: TGTGCCAGCAGCTTAGGAAACATCTATAATTCACCCCTCCACTTT
V gene: TRBV4-2; J gene: TRBJ1-4; D gene: NA; clone size: NA; CDR3 protein: CASSHTTAATNEKLFF; CDR3 DNA: TGTGCCAGCAGCCATACGACAGCGGCAACTAATGAAAAACTGTTTTTT
V gene: TRBV7-9; J gene: TRBJ1-3; D gene: NA; clone size: NA; CDR3 protein: CASSRGVVAGNTIYF; CDR3 DNA: TGTGCCAGCAGCCGGGGGGTAGTTGCTGGAAACACCATATATTTT
V gene: TRBV5-4; J gene: TRBJ1-4; D gene: NA; clone size: NA; CDR3 protein: CASSLPGREKLFF; CDR3 DNA: TGTGCCAGCAGCTTGCCAGGGAGGGAAAAACTGTTTTTT
V gene: TRBV7-9; J gene: TRBJ2-2; D gene: TRBD1; clone size: NA; CDR3 protein: CASSPWDRANTGELFF; CDR3 DNA: TGTGCCAGCAGCCCATGGGACAGGGCGAACACCGGGGAGCTGTTTTTT
V gene: TRBV6-5; J gene: TRBJ1-6; D gene: NA; clone size: NA; CDR3 protein: CASRTNGAVVSPLHF; CDR3 DNA: TGTGCCAGCAGGACAAACGGGGCGGTAGTTTCACCCCTCCACTTT
V gene: TRBV6-5; J gene: TRBJ2-1; D gene: NA; clone size: NA; CDR3 protein: CASSYWQGNNEQFF; CDR3 DNA: TGTGCCAGCAGTTACTGGCAGGGGAACAATGAGCAGTTCTTC
V gene: TRBV2; J gene: TRBJ2-2; D gene: NA; clone size: NA; CDR3 protein: CASSARRVAGELFF; CDR3 DNA: TGTGCCAGCAGTGCAAGGCGGGTTGCCGGGGAGCTGTTTTTT
V gene: TRBV19; J gene: TRBJ2-7; D gene: TRBD2; clone size: once; CDR3 protein: CASSIGGGSYEQYF; CDR3 DNA: TGTGCCAGTAGTATAGGCGGGGGCTCCTACGAGCAGTACTTC
V gene: TRBV19; J gene: TRBJ2-7; D gene: TRBD2; clone size: NA; CDR3 protein: CASSTGTSGSYEQYF; CDR3 DNA: TGTGCCAGTAGTACCGGGACTAGCGGTTCCTACGAGCAGTACTTC
V gene: TRBV6-6; J gene: TRBJ1-5; D gene: NA; clone size: NA; CDR3 protein: CASSYQGLGQPQHF; CDR3 DNA: TGTGCCAGCAGTTACCAGGGCTTGGGTCAGCCCCAGCATTTT
V gene: TRBV15; J gene: TRBJ1-2; D gene: TRBD1; clone size: NA; CDR3 protein: CATSRDRGSGYTF; CDR3 DNA: TGTGCCACCAGCAGGGACAGGGGCTCTGGCTACACCTTC
V gene: TRBV7-9; J gene: TRBJ1-5; D gene: NA; clone size: NA; CDR3 protein: CASSLEGRQPQHF; CDR3 DNA: TGTGCCAGCAGCTTAGAGGGACGACAGCCCCAGCATTTT
V gene: TRBV2; J gene: TRBJ2-7; D gene: TRBD2; clone size: NA; CDR3 protein: CASSGAGGAYEQYF; CDR3 DNA: TGTGCCAGCAGTGGGGCGGGGGGGGCCTACGAGCAGTACTTC
V gene: TRBV19; J gene: TRBJ1-2; D gene: NA; clone size: NA; CDR3 protein: CASSIDRGYGYTF; CDR3 DNA: TGTGCCAGTAGTATAGATCGCGGTTATGGCTACACCTTC
V gene: TRBV6-5; J gene: TRBJ1-5; D gene: NA; clone size: NA; CDR3 protein: CASSYSRGYQPQHF; CDR3 DNA: TGTGCCAGCAGTTACTCGAGGGGTTATCAGCCCCAGCATTTT
V gene: TRBV6-5; J gene: TRBJ2-1; D gene: TRBD1; clone size: NA; CDR3 protein: CASSYRQGGNEQFF; CDR3 DNA: TGTGCCAGCAGTTACAGACAGGGTGGGAATGAGCAGTTCTTC
V gene: TRBV29-1; J gene: TRBJ2-2; D gene: NA; clone size: NA; CDR3 protein: CSVDGSTNTGELFF; CDR3 DNA: TGCAGCGTTGACGGGTCGACGAACACCGGGGAGCTGTTTTTT
V gene: TRBV2; J gene: TRBJ2-7; D gene: NA; clone size: NA; CDR3 protein: CASSTTETGPSEQYF; CDR3 DNA: TGTGCCAGCAGTACGACAGAGACTGGTCCCTCCGAGCAGTACTTC
V gene: TRBV6-4; J gene: TRBJ1-1; D gene: TRBD1; clone size: NA; CDR3 protein: CASIPPLDRGPNTEAFF; CDR3 DNA: TGTGCCAGCATCCCACCGCTGGACAGGGGGCCGAACACTGAAGCTTTCTTT
V gene: TRBV2; J gene: TRBJ1-2; D gene: TRBD1; clone size: NA; CDR3 protein: CASRAGTGDGVRGGYTF; CDR3 DNA: TGTGCCAGCAGGGCCGGGACAGGGGACGGCGTAAGGGGTGGCTACACCTTC
V gene: TRBV29-1; J gene: TRBJ1-2; D gene: TRBD1; clone size: NA; CDR3 protein: CSAEGARGYTF; CDR3 DNA: TGCAGCGCCGAGGGGGCGCGGGGCTACACCTTC
V gene: TRBV11-2; J gene: TRBJ2-7; D gene: TRBD2; clone size: NA; CDR3 protein: CASSPGTSGGPSSYEQYF; CDR3 DNA: TGTGCCAGCAGCCCTGGGACTAGCGGGGGGCCCAGCTCCTACGAGCAGTACTTC
V gene: TRBV6-5; J gene: TRBJ2-5; D gene: TRBD2; clone size: NA; CDR3 protein: CASSLAGRETQYF; CDR3 DNA: TGTGCCAGCAGTTTAGCGGGGAGGGAGACCCAGTACTTC
V gene: TRBV11-2; J gene: TRBJ2-5; D gene: NA; clone size: NA; CDR3 protein: CASSLGSGRTHF; CDR3 DNA: TGTGCCAGCAGCTTAGGGAGCGGGCGGACGCACTTC
V gene: TRBV7-2; J gene: TRBJ1-5; D gene: TRBD1; clone size: NA; CDR3 protein: CASSPHRTGSNQPQHF; CDR3 DNA: TGTGCCAGCAGCCCACACCGGACAGGCTCCAATCAGCCCCAGCATTTT
V gene: TRBV29-1; J gene: TRBJ1-2; D gene: NA; clone size: NA; CDR3 protein: CSVSQGASLGYTF; CDR3 DNA: TGCAGCGTCAGCCAAGGGGCTAGTCTTGGCTACACCTTC
V gene: TRBV11-2; J gene: TRBJ2-3; D gene: NA; clone size: NA; CDR3 protein: CASSLVRADTQYF; CDR3 DNA: TGTGCCAGCAGCTTAGTTAGGGCAGATACGCAGTATTTT
V gene: TRBV12-3/TRBV12-4; J gene: TRBJ1-1; D gene: NA; clone size: NA; CDR3 protein: CASSYLTEAFF; CDR3 DNA: TGTGCCAGCAGTTACCTCACTGAAGCTTTCTTT
V gene: TRBV5-3; J gene: TRBJ2-7; D gene: NA; clone size: once; CDR3 protein: CARSYRVRHEQYF; CDR3 DNA: TGTGCCAGAAGCTACAGGGTGAGGCACGAGCAGTACTTC
V gene: TRBV5-1; J gene: TRBJ2-7; D gene: TRBD2; clone size: NA; CDR3 protein: CASSSGTSDRGQYF; CDR3 DNA: TGCGCCAGCAGCTCCGGGACTAGCGATCGCGGGCAGTACTTC
V gene: TRBV10-2; J gene: TRBJ1-5; D gene: NA; clone size: few; CDR3 protein: CASSEQGWGPQHF; CDR3 DNA: TGCGCCAGCAGTGAGCAGGGGTGGGGGCCCCAGCATTTT
V gene: TRBV4-3; J gene: TRBJ1-6; D gene: TRBD1; clone size: NA; CDR3 protein: CASSPTGGLDNSPLHF; CDR3 DNA: TGCGCCAGCAGCCCTACAGGGGGTCTGGATAATTCACCCCTCCACTTT
V gene: TRBV6-2/TRBV6-3; J gene: TRBJ2-2; D gene: TRBD2; clone size: NA; CDR3 protein: CASSLAGFTGELFF; CDR3 DNA: TGTGCCAGCAGTTTAGCGGGGTTCACCGGGGAGCTGTTTTTT
V gene: TRBV6-7; J gene: TRBJ1-1; D gene: NA; clone size: NA; CDR3 protein: CASRSGNTEAFF; CDR3 DNA: TGTGCCAGCAGGTCGGGGAACACTGAAGCTTTCTTT
V gene: TRBV3-1/TRBV3-2; J gene: TRBJ2-7; D gene: TRBD1; clone size: NA; CDR3 protein: CASSQVFPRGRYGYEQYF; CDR3 DNA: TGTGCCAGCAGCCAAGTTTTTCCCAGGGGGCGCTACGGCTACGAGCAGTACTTC
V gene: TRBV13; J gene: TRBJ2-3; D gene: NA; clone size: NA; CDR3 protein: CASSPPTDTQYF; CDR3 DNA: TGTGCCAGCAGCCCCCCCACAGATACGCAGTATTTT
V gene: TRBV19; J gene: TRBJ1-2; D gene: TRBD1; clone size: NA; CDR3 protein: CASSPRTGGFLF; CDR3 DNA: TGTGCCAGTAGTCCCCGGACAGGGGGCTTCCTCTTC
V gene: TRBV7-8; J gene: TRBJ2-5; D gene: NA; clone size: once; CDR3 protein: CASSLDPGSEETQYF; CDR3 DNA: TGTGCCAGCAGCTTAGACCCGGGCAGCGAAGAGACCCAGTACTTC
V gene: TRBV7-9; J gene: TRBJ1-3; D gene: NA; clone size: NA; CDR3 protein: CASSPKGIARNTIYF; CDR3 DNA: TGTGCCAGCAGCCCAAAGGGGATCGCAAGAAACACCATATATTTT
V gene: TRBV4-2; J gene: TRBJ2-7; D gene: TRBD2; clone size: NA; CDR3 protein: CASSYPTSGGGEQYF; CDR3 DNA: TGTGCCAGCAGCTACCCAACTAGCGGGGGGGGCGAGCAGTACTTC
V gene: TRBV7-3; J gene: TRBJ2-2; D gene: NA; clone size: NA; CDR3 protein: CASSPQGNTGELFF; CDR3 DNA: TGTGCCAGCAGCCCGCAGGGGAACACCGGGGAGCTGTTTTTT
V gene: TRBV4-1; J gene: TRBJ1-1; D gene: NA; clone size: NA; CDR3 protein: CASSRLPGRDTEAFF; CDR3 DNA: TGCGCCAGCAGCCGGCTTCCAGGGAGGGATACTGAAGCTTTCTTT
V gene: TRBV4-3; J gene: TRBJ2-7; D gene: NA; clone size: NA; CDR3 protein: CASSQDSIGAGYEQYF; CDR3 DNA: TGCGCCAGCAGCCAAGATTCGATCGGGGCCGGTTACGAGCAGTACTTC
V gene: TRBV3-1/TRBV3-2; J gene: TRBJ1-1; D gene: NA; clone size: few; CDR3 protein: CASSQEGTETIVGGAFF; CDR3 DNA: TGTGCCAGCAGCCAAGAAGGGACCGAAACAATCGTTGGGGGGGCTTTCTTT
V gene: TRBV15; J gene: TRBJ2-2; D gene: TRBD1; clone size: NA; CDR3 protein: CATSRDRNTGELFF; CDR3 DNA: TGTGCCACCAGCCGGGACAGAAACACCGGGGAGCTGTTTTTT
V gene: TRBV19; J gene: TRBJ1-6; D gene: NA; clone size: NA; CDR3 protein: CASSASTASDNSPLHF; CDR3 DNA: TGTGCCAGTAGTGCCTCGACAGCTTCCGATAATTCACCCCTCCACTTT
V gene: TRBV6-5; J gene: TRBJ1-1; D gene: NA; clone size: NA; CDR3 protein: CASVRPSGTEAFF; CDR3 DNA: TGTGCCAGCGTGCGTCCGAGTGGGACTGAAGCTTTCTTT
V gene: TRBV4-2; J gene: TRBJ1-1; D gene: NA; clone size: NA; CDR3 protein: CASSQAGLGTEAFF; CDR3 DNA: TGTGCCAGCAGCCAAGCAGGGTTGGGCACTGAAGCTTTCTTT